The 10 T cell receptor beta chains reported below all come from one sample, sequenced in a study of T cells after yellow fever vaccination. TCRdb fed the 5' RACE reads into MiXCR, producing one record per CDR3 protein. In the table there are over 150,000 distinct CDR3 sequences, approximately 6.2% of which are singletons. Sequencing was performed on CD4+ T cells sorted from PBMCs, taken on the day of the first yellow fever vaccination. Every receptor here comes from a man aged 18 to 30 who received the YFV17D yellow fever vaccine.

This clonotype was observed a few times. This CDR3 reads CASSRRDRANGELFF. CDR3 bases: TGTGCCAGCAGCAGGAGGGACAGGGCGAACGGGGAGCTGTTTTTT. This chain connects TRBV11-3 to TRBJ2-2; 9 bases agree with TRBD1. Germline V gives CDR1 SGHNT, CDR2 YENEEA. This CDR3 spans 15 amino acids. V lost 5 bases, J lost 7 bases, and 8 bases stayed unmatched.

The chain carries TRBV6-2 or TRBV6-3 and TRBJ2-7; 7 positions agree with TRBD1. CDR1 and CDR2 from the germline V gene are MNHEY and SVGEGT. The V segment lost 6 bases and the J segment 7 bases; nucleotides outside the gene matches: 9. This CDR3 contains 13 residues. The CDR3, as DNA: TGTGCCAGCAGCCGGGACAGCTTCAGGGAGCAGTACGTC. Its protein is CASSRDSFREQYV.

The rearrangement links TRBV6-2 or TRBV6-3 to TRBJ1-5, with a possible D match to TRBD1 (6 bases). Germline assignment: CDR1 MNHEY and CDR2 SVGEGT. V dropped 10 bases and J dropped 7 bases, with 20 bases sitting between them. The CDR3 sequence is 14 residues long. DNA of the CDR3: TGTGCCACACGGACAGTTCTTAACCGGCAGCCCCAGCATTTT. Residues: CATRTVLNRQPQHF.

This clonotype was seen more than once but under ten times. The J gene is TRBJ1-1, the V gene TRBV20-1; 9 positions match TRBD1. Trimming cost V 6 bases and J 2 bases; bases outside gene matches: 10. Per the germline V gene, CDR1 is DFQATT and CDR2 is SNEGSKA (reference sequence). The CDR3 covers 15 residues. This CDR3 reads CSAETPGQGNTEAFF. The CDR3 nucleotides read TGCAGTGCGGAGACCCCGGGACAGGGTAACACTGAAGCTTTCTTT.

The chain has TRBV7-9 and TRBJ1-5, with D unclear. V shed 5 bases and J shed 0 bases, with 17 bases lying between them. The CDR3 is 17 amino acids. The germline CDR1 and CDR2 sequences are SEHNR and FQNEAQ (reference sequence). The CDR3 DNA reads TGTGCCAGCAGCCCTTCCGGGAGGAAAAATAGCAATCAGCCCCAGCATTTT. Translation gives CASSPSGRKNSNQPQHF.

This clonotype appeared many times. V is TRBV7-2 and J is TRBJ2-2; D unresolved. CDR1 is SGHTA, CDR2 FQGNSA, per germline. This CDR3 contains 15 residues. The ends were cut back, 4 bases at V and 5 bases at J, with 14 bases in the middle. The CDR3 DNA reads TGTGCCAGCAGCTACCGACGAAGCAGTACCGGGGAGCTGTTTTTT. This encodes CASSYRRSSTGELFF.

This clonotype appeared many times. DNA of the CDR3: TGTGCCATCGGAACGACAGGGGGTACTGAAGCTTTCTTT. This sequence encodes CAIGTTGGTEAFF. The chain combines TRBV10-3 with TRBJ1-1, with 9 bases fitting TRBD1. Germline CDR1 reads ENHRY; CDR2 reads SYGVKD. V shed 8 bases and J 5 bases; nucleotides not matched to a gene: 6. The CDR3 has 13 amino acids.

This clonotype has only a few counts. V is TRBV19 and J is TRBJ1-3, with D unresolved. The CDR3 has 16 amino acids. Looked up from germline, CDR1 is LNHDA and CDR2 is SQIVND (reference sequence). The V and J ends lost 5 bases and 0 bases respectively, with 14 bases between them. The CDR3 region has the DNA TGTGCCAGTAGTTCCCACTTGCCAGACTCTGGAAACACCATATATTTT. It encodes CASSSHLPDSGNTIYF.

V usage is TRBV7-9 and J usage is TRBJ2-3; tentative D call: TRBD2 (5 bases). The germline CDR1 and CDR2 sequences are SEHNR and FQNEAQ (reference sequence). The CDR3 is made up of 13 amino acids. Between the trimmed V and J ends, which lost 3 bases and 4 bases, there was a span of 8 bases. CDR3 in amino acids: CASSFSEADTQYF. For the CDR3, the DNA is TGTGCCAGCAGCTTTTCGGAGGCAGATACGCAGTATTTT.

This clonotype was recorded a few times. V is TRBV4-1 and J is TRBJ2-1; D call uncertain. Per the germline V gene, CDR1 is MGHRA and CDR2 is YSYEKL. Trimming left V 0 bases short and J 10 bases short, with 7 bases between. This CDR3 is 12 amino acids long. CDR3 coding DNA: TGCGCCAGCAGCCAAGAAGGTGGGGAGCAGTTCTTC. The encoded protein is CASSQEGGEQFF.